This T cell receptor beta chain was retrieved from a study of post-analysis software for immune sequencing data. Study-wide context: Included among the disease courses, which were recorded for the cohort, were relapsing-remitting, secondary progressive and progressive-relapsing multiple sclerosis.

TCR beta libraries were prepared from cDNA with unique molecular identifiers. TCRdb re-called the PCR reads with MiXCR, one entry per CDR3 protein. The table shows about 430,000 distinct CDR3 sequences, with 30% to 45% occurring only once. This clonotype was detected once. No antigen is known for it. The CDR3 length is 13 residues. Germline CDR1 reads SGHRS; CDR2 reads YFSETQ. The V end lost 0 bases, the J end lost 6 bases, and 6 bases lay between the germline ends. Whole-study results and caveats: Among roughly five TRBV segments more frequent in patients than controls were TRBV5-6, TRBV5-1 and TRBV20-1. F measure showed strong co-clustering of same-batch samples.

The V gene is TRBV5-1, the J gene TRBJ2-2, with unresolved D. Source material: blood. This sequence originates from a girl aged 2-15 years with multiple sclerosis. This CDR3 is CASSLVSPGELFF. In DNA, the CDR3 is TGCGCCAGCAGCTTGGTTAGTCCCGGGGAGCTGTTTTTT.